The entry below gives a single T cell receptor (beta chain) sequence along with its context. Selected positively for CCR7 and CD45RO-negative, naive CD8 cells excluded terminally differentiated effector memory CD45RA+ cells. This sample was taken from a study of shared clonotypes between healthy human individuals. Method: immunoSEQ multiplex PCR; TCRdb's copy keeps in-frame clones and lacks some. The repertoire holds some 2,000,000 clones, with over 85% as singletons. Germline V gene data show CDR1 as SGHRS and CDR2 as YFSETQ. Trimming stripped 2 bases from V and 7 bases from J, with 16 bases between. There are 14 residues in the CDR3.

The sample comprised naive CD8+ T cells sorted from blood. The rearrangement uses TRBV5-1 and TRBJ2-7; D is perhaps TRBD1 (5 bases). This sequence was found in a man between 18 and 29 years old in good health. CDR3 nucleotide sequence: TGCGCCAGCAGCTTATTCAGGGATGGGCGGGAGCAGTACTTC. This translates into CASSLFRDGREQYF.